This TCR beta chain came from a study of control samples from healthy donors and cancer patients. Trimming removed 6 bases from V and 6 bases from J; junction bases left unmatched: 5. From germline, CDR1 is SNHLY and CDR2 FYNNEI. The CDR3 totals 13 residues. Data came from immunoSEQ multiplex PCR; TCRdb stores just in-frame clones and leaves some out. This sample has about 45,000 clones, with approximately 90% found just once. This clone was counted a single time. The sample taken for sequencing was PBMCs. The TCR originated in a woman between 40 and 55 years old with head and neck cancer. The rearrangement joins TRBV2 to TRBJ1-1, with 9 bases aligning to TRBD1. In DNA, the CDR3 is TGTGCCAGCAGATTGGACAGGGGTGCTGAAGCTTTCTTT. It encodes CASRLDRGAEAFF.